This T cell receptor (beta chain) was captured in a study of blood T cell repertoires in COVID-19. For the study at large: Samples came from the United States, Italy and Spain, spanning acute and convalescent COVID-19. PBMCs, B-cell-depleted T cells, or T cells provided the cDNA or gDNA that made up the material.

Some clones are missing from TCRdb's copy, which holds only in-frame ones; the method was immunoSEQ multiplex PCR. The sample shows tens of thousands of clones, 83% of them seen only once. This CDR3 region has 13 residues. Looked up from germline, CDR1 is SNHLY and CDR2 is FYNNEI. V gave up 4 bases and J gave up 8 bases, with 9 bases separating them. This clone appeared a few times. The chain employs TRBV2 and TRBJ1-6; tentative D call: TRBD1 (6 bases). The TCR originated in a human donor in a cohort sampled during active COVID-19. The sample consisted of peripheral blood. The CDR3 DNA reads as TGTGCCAGCAGTGCAGGACAGTATTCACCCCTCCACTTT. Translating it yields CASSAGQYSPLHF.